This TCR beta chain was obtained from a study of cytomegalovirus exposure and HLA in healthy donors. A remark on this clone: Its matching antigen is unknown.

The germline gives CDR1 SGHRS, CDR2 YFSETQ. After removal of 0 bases from V and 2 bases from J, the junction contained 11 bases not matched to a gene. The CDR3 has 19 residues. Findings and caveats of the study: Across all donors, roughly uniform sequencing depth was an assumption of the presence/absence analyses. A previous analysis found most TCR beta V segments productive roughly 87% or roughly 30% of the time. A later analysis reported that several of the most significant clusters appeared to be linked to common viral pathogens, among them Epstein-Barr virus.

PCR used 60 Vbeta primers and 13 Jbeta primers. The data were produced by immunoSEQ multiplex PCR, yet TCRdb's version contains in-frame clones alone and is incomplete. The sample includes around 170,000 clones, around 75% of them seen just once. The receptor was derived from a man in his forties or fifties in good health and CMV-seropositive. Specimen: PBMCs. This chain connects TRBV5-1 to TRBJ2-7; 13 bases fit TRBD2. The CDR3 sequence: CASSLAGTSGVYPPYEQYF. Here the CDR3 DNA reads TGCGCCAGCAGCTTGGCGGGGACTAGCGGGGTGTACCCCCCCTACGAGCAGTACTTC.